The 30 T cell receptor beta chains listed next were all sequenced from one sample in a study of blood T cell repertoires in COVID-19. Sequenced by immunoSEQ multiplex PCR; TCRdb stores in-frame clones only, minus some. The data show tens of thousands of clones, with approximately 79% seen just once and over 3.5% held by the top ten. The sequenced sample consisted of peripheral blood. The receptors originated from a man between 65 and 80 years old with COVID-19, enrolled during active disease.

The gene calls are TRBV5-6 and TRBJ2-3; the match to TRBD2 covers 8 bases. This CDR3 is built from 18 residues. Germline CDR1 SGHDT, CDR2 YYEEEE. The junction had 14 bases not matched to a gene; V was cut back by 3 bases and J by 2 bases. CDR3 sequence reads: CASSSARPLAVYTDTQYF. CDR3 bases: TGTGCCAGCAGCTCTGCCCGGCCACTAGCGGTTTACACAGATACGCAGTATTTT.

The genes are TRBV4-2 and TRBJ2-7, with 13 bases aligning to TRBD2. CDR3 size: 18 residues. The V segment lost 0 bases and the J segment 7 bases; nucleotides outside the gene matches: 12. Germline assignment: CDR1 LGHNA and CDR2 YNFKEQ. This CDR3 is CASSQDLILAGGPPEQYF. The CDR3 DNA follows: TGTGCCAGCAGCCAAGATCTAATACTAGCGGGAGGGCCTCCGGAGCAGTACTTC.

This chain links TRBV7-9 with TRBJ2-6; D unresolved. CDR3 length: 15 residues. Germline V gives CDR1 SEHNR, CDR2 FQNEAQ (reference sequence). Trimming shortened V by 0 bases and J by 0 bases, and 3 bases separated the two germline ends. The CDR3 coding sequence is TGTGCCAGCAGCTTAGCGCGCTCTGGGGCCAACGTCCTGACTTTC. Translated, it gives CASSLARSGANVLTF. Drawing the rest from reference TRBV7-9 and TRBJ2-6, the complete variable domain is DTGVSQNPRHKITKRGQNVTFRCDPISEHNRLYWYRQTLGQGPEFLTYFQNEAQLEKSRLLSDRFSAERPKGSFSTLEIQRTEQGDSAMYLCASSLARSGANVLTFGAGSRLTVL.

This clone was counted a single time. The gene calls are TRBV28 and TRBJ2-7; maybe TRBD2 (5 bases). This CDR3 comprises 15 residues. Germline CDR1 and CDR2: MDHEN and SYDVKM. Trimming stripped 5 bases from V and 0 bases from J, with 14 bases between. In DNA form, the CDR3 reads TGTGCCAGCAGTCCGCCCGGACGGGGCTCCTACGAGCAGTACTTC. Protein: CASSPPGRGSYEQYF.

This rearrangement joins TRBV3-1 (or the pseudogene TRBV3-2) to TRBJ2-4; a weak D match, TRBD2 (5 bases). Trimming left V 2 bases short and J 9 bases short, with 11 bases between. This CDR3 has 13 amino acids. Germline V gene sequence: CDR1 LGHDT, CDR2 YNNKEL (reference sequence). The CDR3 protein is CASSQSGVLIQYF. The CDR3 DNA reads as TGTGCCAGCAGCCAAAGCGGTGTGCTCATTCAGTACTTC.

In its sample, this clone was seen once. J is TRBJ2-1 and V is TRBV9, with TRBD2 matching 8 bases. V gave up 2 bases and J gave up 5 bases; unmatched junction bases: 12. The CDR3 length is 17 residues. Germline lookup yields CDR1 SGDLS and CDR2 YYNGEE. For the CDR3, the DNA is TGTGCCAGCAGCGTTGATCGGATTGGGACTAGTAACAATGAGCAGTTCTTC. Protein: CASSVDRIGTSNNEQFF.

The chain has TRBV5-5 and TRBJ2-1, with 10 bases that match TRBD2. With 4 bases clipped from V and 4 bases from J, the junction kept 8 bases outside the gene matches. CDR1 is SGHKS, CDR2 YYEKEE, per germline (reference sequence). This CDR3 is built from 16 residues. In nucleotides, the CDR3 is TGTGCCAGCAGCACCCTAGCGGGAGTAACTTACAATGAGCAGTTCTTC. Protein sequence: CASSTLAGVTYNEQFF.

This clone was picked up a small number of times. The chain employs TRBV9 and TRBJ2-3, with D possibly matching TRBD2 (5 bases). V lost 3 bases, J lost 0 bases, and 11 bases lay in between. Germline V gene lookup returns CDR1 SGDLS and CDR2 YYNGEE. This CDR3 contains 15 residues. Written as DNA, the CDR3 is TGTGCCAGCAGCGCGGGATTGTCTAGCACAGATACGCAGTATTTT. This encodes CASSAGLSSTDTQYF.

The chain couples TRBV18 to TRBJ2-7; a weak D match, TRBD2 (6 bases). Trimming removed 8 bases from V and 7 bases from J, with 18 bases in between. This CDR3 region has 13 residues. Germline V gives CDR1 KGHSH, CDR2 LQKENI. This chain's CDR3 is CASRRDSPREQYF. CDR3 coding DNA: TGTGCCAGCCGCCGGGACTCTCCCCGGGAGCAGTACTTC. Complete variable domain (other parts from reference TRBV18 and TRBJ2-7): NAGVMQNPRHLVRRRGQEARLRCSPMKGHSHVYWYRQLPEEGLKFMVYLQKENIIDESGMPKERFSAEFPKEGPSILRIQQVVRGDSAAYFCASRRDSPREQYFGPGTRLTVT.

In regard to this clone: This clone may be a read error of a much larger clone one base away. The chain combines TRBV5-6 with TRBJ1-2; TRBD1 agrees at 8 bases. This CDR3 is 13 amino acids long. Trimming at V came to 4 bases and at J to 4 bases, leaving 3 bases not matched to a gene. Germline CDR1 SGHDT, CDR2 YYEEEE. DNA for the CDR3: TGTGCCAGCAGCCCGGGACAGGCCTATGGCTACACCTTC. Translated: CASSPGQAYGYTF.

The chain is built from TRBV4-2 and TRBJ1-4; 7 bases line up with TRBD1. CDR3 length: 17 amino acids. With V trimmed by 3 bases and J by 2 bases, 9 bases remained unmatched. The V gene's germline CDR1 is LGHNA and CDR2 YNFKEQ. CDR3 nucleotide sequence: TGTGCCAGCAGCCACCGGGACAGATATCAGACTAATGAAAAACTGTTTTTT. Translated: CASSHRDRYQTNEKLFF.

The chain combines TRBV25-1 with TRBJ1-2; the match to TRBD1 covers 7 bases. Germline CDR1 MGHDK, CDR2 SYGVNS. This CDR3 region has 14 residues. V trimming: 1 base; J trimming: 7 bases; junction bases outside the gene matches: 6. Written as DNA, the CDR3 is TGTGCCAGCAGTGAATCGGGAGACAGGGCTGGCTACACCTTC. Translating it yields CASSESGDRAGYTF.

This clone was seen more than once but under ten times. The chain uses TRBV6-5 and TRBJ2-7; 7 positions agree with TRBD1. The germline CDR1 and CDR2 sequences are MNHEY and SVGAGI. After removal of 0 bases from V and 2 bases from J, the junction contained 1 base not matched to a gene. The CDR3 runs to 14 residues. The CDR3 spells CASSYSDRTYEQYF. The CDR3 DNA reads TGTGCCAGCAGTTACTCGGACAGGACCTACGAGCAGTACTTC.

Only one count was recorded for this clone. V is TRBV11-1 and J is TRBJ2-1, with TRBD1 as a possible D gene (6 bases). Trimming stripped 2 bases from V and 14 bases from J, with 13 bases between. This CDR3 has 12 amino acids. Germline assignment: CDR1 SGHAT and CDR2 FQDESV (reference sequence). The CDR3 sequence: CASSLPQGRKFF. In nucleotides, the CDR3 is TGTGCCAGCAGCTTACCACAGGGCAGGAAGTTCTTC.

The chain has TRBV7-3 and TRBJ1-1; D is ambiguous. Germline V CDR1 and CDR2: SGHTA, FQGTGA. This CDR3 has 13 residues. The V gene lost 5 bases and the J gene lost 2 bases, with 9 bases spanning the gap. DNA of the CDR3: TGTGCCAGCAGCGCGGGCCGAAACACTGAAGCTTTCTTT. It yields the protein CASSAGRNTEAFF.

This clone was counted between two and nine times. CDR3 in amino acids: CASSLGQGSTEAFF. The CDR3 DNA follows: TGTGCCAGCAGCTTAGGGCAGGGCTCCACTGAAGCTTTCTTT. The V and J genes are TRBV11-2 and TRBJ1-1; TRBD1 might be the D (5 bases). In germline, CDR1 is SGHAT, CDR2 FQNNGV. The ends were cut back, 1 base at V and 4 bases at J, with 10 bases in the middle. The CDR3 is made up of 14 amino acids. Using reference TRBV11-2 and TRBJ1-1 for the parts outside the CDR3, the full variable domain is EAGVAQSPRYKIIEKRQSVAFWCNPISGHATLYWYQQILGQGPKLLIQFQNNGVVDDSQLPKDRFSAERLKGVDSTLKIQPAKLEDSAVYLCASSLGQGSTEAFFGQGTRLTVV.

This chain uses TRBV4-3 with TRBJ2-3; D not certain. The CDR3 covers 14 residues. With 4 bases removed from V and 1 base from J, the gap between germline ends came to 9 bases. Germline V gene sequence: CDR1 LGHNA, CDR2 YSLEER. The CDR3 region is CASSPLEGTDTQYF. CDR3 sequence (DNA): TGCGCCAGCAGCCCCTTAGAGGGCACAGATACGCAGTATTTT.

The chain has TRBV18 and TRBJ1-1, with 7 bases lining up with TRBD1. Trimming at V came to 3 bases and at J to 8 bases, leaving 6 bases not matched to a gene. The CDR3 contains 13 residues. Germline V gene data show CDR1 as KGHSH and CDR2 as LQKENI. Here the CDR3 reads CASSPGQDREAFF. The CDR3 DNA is TGTGCCAGCTCACCTGGACAGGACAGAGAAGCTTTCTTT.

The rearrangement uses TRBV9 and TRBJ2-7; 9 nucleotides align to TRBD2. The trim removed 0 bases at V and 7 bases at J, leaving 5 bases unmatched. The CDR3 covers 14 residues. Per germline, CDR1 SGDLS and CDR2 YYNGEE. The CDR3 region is CASSVVAGGGEQYF. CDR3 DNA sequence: TGTGCCAGCAGCGTAGTGGCGGGAGGGGGTGAGCAGTACTTC.

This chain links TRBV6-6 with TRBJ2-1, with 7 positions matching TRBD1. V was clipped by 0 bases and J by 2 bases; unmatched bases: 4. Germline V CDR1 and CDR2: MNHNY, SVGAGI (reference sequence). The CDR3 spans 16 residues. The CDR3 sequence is CASSYSLQGTYNEQFF. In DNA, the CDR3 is TGTGCCAGCAGTTACTCGTTACAGGGGACCTACAATGAGCAGTTCTTC.

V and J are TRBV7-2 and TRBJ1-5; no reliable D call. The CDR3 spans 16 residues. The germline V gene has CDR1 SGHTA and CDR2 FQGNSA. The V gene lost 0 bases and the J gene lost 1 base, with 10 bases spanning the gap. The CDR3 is CASSLATGYSNQPQHF. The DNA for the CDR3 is TGTGCCAGCAGCTTAGCAACGGGGTACAGCAATCAGCCCCAGCATTTT.

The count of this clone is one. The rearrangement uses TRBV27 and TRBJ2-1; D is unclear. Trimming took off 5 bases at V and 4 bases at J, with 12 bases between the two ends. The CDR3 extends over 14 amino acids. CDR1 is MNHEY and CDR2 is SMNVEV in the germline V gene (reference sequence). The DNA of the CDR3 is TGTGCCAGCAGTCACCGGTCGAGTTACAATGAGCAGTTCTTC. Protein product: CASSHRSSYNEQFF.

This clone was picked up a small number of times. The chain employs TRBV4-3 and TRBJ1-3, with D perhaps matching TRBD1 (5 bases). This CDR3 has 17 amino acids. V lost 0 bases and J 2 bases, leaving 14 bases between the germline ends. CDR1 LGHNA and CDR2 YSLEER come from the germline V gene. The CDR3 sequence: CASSQDEEGSTGNTIYF. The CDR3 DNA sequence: TGCGCCAGCAGCCAAGATGAGGAGGGGTCTACTGGAAACACCATATATTTT.

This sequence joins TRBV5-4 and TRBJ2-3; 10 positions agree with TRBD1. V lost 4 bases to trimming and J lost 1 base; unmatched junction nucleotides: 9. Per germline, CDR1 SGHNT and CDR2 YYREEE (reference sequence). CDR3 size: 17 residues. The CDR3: CASSQGDRGFGTDTQYF. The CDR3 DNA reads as TGTGCCAGCAGCCAGGGGGACAGGGGATTCGGCACAGATACGCAGTATTTT.

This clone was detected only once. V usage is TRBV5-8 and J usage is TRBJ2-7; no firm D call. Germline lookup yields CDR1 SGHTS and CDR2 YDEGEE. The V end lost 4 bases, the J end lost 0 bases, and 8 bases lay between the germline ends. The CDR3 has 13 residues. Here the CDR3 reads CASSARVSYEQYF. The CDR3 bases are TGTGCCAGCAGCGCTCGGGTCTCCTACGAGCAGTACTTC.

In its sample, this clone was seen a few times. The CDR3 DNA reads TGTGCCAGCCGGAACACTGAAGCTTTCTTT. Protein sequence: CASRNTEAFF. The V gene is TRBV19, the J gene TRBJ1-1; D ambiguous. V was cut by 9 bases and J by 1 base, with 3 bases left in between. Germline V lookup: CDR1 LNHDA, CDR2 SQIVND (reference sequence). The CDR3 sequence is 10 residues long.

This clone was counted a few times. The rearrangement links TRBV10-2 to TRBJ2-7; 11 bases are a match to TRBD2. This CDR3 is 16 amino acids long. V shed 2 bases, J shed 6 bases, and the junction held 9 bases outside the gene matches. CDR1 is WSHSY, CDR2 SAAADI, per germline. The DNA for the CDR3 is TGCGCCAGCAGTGAGAGGGGGACTAGCGGTGCGGGCGAGCAGTACTTC. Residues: CASSERGTSGAGEQYF.

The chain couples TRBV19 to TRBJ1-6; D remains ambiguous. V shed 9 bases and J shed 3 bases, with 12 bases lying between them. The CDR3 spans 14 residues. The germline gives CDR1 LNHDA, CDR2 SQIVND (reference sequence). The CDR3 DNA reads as TGTGCCAGCCGAGGATCAGTCTATAATTCACCCCTCCACTTT. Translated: CASRGSVYNSPLHF. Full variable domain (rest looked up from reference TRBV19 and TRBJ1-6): DGGITQSPKYLFRKEGQNVTLSCEQNLNHDAMYWYRQDPGQGLRLIYYSQIVNDFQKGDIAEGYSVSREKKESFPLTVTSAQKNPTAFYLCASRGSVYNSPLHFGNGTRLTVT.

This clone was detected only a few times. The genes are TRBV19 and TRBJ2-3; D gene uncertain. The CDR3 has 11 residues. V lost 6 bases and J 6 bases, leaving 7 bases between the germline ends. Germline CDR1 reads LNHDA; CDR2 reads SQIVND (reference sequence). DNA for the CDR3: TGTGCCAGTAGGCTCAGGGATACGCAGTATTTT. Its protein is CASRLRDTQYF.

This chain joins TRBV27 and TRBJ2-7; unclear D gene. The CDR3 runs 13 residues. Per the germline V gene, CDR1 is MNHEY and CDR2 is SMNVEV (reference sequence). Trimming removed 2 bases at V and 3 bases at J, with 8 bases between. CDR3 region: CASSLINSYEQYF. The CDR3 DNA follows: TGTGCCAGCAGTTTAATAAACAGCTACGAGCAGTACTTC.